This TCR beta chain was identified during a study of blood T cell repertoires in COVID-19. On the study more broadly: Samples representing acute and convalescent COVID-19 were sourced from the United States, Italy and Spain.

The table came from immunoSEQ multiplex PCR; TCRdb's copy has only in-frame clones and leaves some out. The table includes 200,000 to 250,000 clones, roughly 86% detected once. The TCR comes from a young woman who had recovered from COVID-19. The specimen was peripheral blood.

For the CDR3, the DNA is TGCGCCAGCAGCTTGCTGGGGACTAGTGGGGAGACCCAGTACTTC. Translating gives CASSLLGTSGETQYF. The V call is TRBV5-1, the J call TRBJ2-5, with 8 bases fitting TRBD2. This CDR3 region has 15 residues. Germline V gene lookup returns CDR1 SGHRS and CDR2 YFSETQ. J lost 5 bases, V lost 1 base, and 7 bases had no gene match.